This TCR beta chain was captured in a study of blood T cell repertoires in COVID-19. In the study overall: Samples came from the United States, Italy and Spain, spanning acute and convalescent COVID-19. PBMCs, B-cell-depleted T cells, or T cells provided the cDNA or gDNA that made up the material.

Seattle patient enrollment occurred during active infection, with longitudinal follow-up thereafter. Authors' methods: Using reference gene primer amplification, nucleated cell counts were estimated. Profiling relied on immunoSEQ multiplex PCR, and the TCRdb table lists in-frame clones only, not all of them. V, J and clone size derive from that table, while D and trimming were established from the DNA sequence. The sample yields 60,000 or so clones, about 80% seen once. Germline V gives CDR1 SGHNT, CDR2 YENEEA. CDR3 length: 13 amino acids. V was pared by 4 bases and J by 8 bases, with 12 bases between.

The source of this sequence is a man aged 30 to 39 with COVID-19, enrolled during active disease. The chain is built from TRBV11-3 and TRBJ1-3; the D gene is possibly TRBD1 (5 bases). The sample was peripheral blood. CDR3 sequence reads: CASSWRRDYTIYF. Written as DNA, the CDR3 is TGTGCCAGCAGCTGGCGCAGGGACTACACCATATATTTT.